This TCR beta chain originates from a study of human T cells and chemical hapten exposure. Across the whole study: Skin of the upper inner arm, roughly 2 cm by roughly 2 cm, received 2% DPC for sensitization. Variability of per-sample TCR yields stemmed mainly from small differences in pooled library volume. Upper-back patches of 0.01% DPC were read at 6 days.

This CDR3 region has 14 residues. V lost 8 bases, J lost 7 bases, and 21 bases lay in between. As for time point: patch test 1, 2 weeks after DPC sensitization. Treatment indicated: therapeutic diphenylcyclopropenone sensitization with weekly scalp DPC. Single cDNA molecules in the library carried unique molecular identifiers attached during preparation. TCRdb re-called the RACE reads with MiXCR, one entry per CDR3 protein. The sample lists 75,000 to 90,000 distinct CDR3 sequences; around 11% were seen once. This clonotype has ten or more counts. The TCR was taken from a woman in her sixties or seventies with alopecia areata. Some clones in this sample may be carry-over from other donors' samples. The starting material was whole blood, obtained in connection with sensitization to the hapten diphenylcyclopropenone (DPC). The chain has TRBV12-3 or TRBV12-4 and TRBJ2-7, with D possibly being TRBD2 (5 bases). CDR3 nucleotide sequence: TGTGCCAGCGCTCCCGGGATTTCCCTGGGGGAGCAGTACTTC. As protein: CASAPGISLGEQYF.